The 26 T cell receptor beta chains listed next were all sequenced from one sample in a study of shared clonotypes between healthy human individuals. Assay used: immunoSEQ multiplex PCR; TCRdb lists only in-frame clones, some missing. The sample consists of approximately 2.4 million clones, nearly 97% of them appearing once. The sample taken for sequencing was naive CD4+ T cells sorted from blood. Subset denoted: CD45RA+ positively selected. The source of these receptors is a man younger than 30 in good health.

The V gene is TRBV7-9, the J gene TRBJ1-2; the D gene is possibly TRBD1 (6 bases). The CDR3 covers 13 residues. Germline CDR1 SEHNR, CDR2 FQNEAQ (reference sequence). V lost 5 bases to trimming and J lost 4 bases, with 11 bases between them. The CDR3 here is CASSPRDTYGYTF. The CDR3 coding sequence is TGTGCCAGCAGCCCCCGGGACACCTATGGCTACACCTTC.

The rearrangement uses TRBV30 and TRBJ1-4; no definite D call. Germline V gene lookup returns CDR1 GTSNPN and CDR2 SVGIG (reference sequence). This CDR3 is 13 amino acids long. CDR3 bases: TGTGCTACCCAACAGACAACTAATGAAAAACTGTTTTTT. Residues: CATQQTTNEKLFF. Full variable domain (missing parts from reference TRBV30 and TRBJ1-4): SQTIHQWPATLVQPVGSPLSLECTVEGTSNPNLYWYRQAAGRGLQLLFYSVGIGQISSEVPQNLSASRPQDRQFILSSKKLLLSDSGFYLCATQQTTNEKLFFGSGTQLSVL.

The gene calls are TRBV7-9 and TRBJ2-5; 13 nucleotides match TRBD2. The CDR3 has 17 amino acids. CDR1 SEHNR and CDR2 FQNEAQ come from the germline V gene (reference sequence). The V segment lost 1 base and the J segment 3 bases; nucleotides outside the gene matches: 5. The DNA for the CDR3 is TGTGCCAGCAGCTTAGGGAGGACTAGCGGGGGAGAAGAGACCCAGTACTTC. This sequence encodes CASSLGRTSGGEETQYF.

The chain combines TRBV30 with TRBJ1-1; perhaps TRBD1 as D (5 bases). The CDR3 covers 15 residues. Germline V lookup: CDR1 GTSNPN, CDR2 SVGIG (reference sequence). The V end was cut by 4 bases, the J end by 6 bases, with 21 bases between. The DNA for the CDR3 is TGTGCCTGGATCCGGGACTCCCCTAGAGGGGCTGAAGCTTTCTTT. Protein product: CAWIRDSPRGAEAFF.

The chain is built from TRBV28 and TRBJ2-7; TRBD2 matches 11 bases. The CDR3 runs 16 residues. With 4 bases clipped from V and 3 bases from J, the junction kept 8 bases outside the gene matches. Germline V gene data show CDR1 as MDHEN and CDR2 as SYDVKM. The CDR3 DNA reads TGTGCCAGCAGTTCGTCTAGCGGGGGGCCTTACTACGAGCAGTACTTC. Residues: CASSSSSGGPYYEQYF. The whole variable domain, filled in from reference TRBV28 and TRBJ2-7, reads DVKVTQSSRYLVKRTGEKVFLECVQDMDHENMFWYRQDPGLGLRLIYFSYDVKMKEKGDIPEGYSVSREKKERFSLILESASTNQTSMYLCASSSSSGGPYYEQYFGPGTRLTVT.

This sequence joins TRBV7-2 and TRBJ1-6; D remains unclear. The germline V gene encodes CDR1 SGHTA and CDR2 FQGNSA. The CDR3 is 14 residues long. Trimming pared 0 bases from V and 10 bases from J, leaving 10 bases between. CDR3 residues: CASSLALGGSPLHF. The CDR3 DNA is TGTGCCAGCAGCTTAGCTCTAGGAGGGTCACCCCTCCACTTT.

The rearrangement uses TRBV19 and TRBJ1-2; possible D gene TRBD1, 5 bases. The CDR3 runs 13 residues. Trimming left V 4 bases short and J 4 bases short, with 10 bases between. CDR1 LNHDA and CDR2 SQIVND come from the germline V gene (reference sequence). The CDR3: CASSSPGRYGYTF. CDR3 coding DNA: TGTGCCAGTAGTAGTCCGGGGCGCTATGGCTACACCTTC. Full variable domain (outside the CDR3, taken from reference TRBV19 and TRBJ1-2): DGGITQSPKYLFRKEGQNVTLSCEQNLNHDAMYWYRQDPGQGLRLIYYSQIVNDFQKGDIAEGYSVSREKKESFPLTVTSAQKNPTAFYLCASSSPGRYGYTFGSGTRLTVV.

V and J are TRBV7-9 and TRBJ1-2; D perhaps matches TRBD1 (5 bases). The CDR3 runs 12 residues. V was trimmed by 3 bases and J by 8 bases, leaving 10 bases between them. Germline V gene sequence: CDR1 SEHNR, CDR2 FQNEAQ (reference sequence). In DNA form, the CDR3 reads TGTGCCAGCAGCTTCCGGGACGGCGGCTACACCTTC. It encodes CASSFRDGGYTF. The full variable domain, completed using reference TRBV7-9 and TRBJ1-2, is DTGVSQNPRHKITKRGQNVTFRCDPISEHNRLYWYRQTLGQGPEFLTYFQNEAQLEKSRLLSDRFSAERPKGSFSTLEIQRTEQGDSAMYLCASSFRDGGYTFGSGTRLTVV.

V and J are TRBV9 and TRBJ2-7, with 7 positions matching TRBD2. Germline V gene sequence: CDR1 SGDLS, CDR2 YYNGEE. After removal of 0 bases from V and 5 bases from J, the junction contained 17 bases not matched to a gene. The CDR3 is 18 amino acids. The CDR3 region is CASSVGGSGLVLPHEQYF. The CDR3 DNA reads TGTGCCAGCAGCGTAGGGGGCAGCGGACTAGTTTTACCCCACGAGCAGTACTTC.

This clone was found once. V and J are TRBV5-1 and TRBJ2-7; 7 nucleotides match TRBD2. J lost 6 bases, V lost 4 bases, and 16 bases had no gene match. Germline CDR1 and CDR2: SGHRS and YFSETQ. The CDR3 has 16 residues. The CDR3 sequence: CASSVNLRGGPGEQYF. The CDR3 DNA follows: TGCGCCAGCAGCGTTAATCTAAGGGGAGGGCCGGGCGAGCAGTACTTC.

This chain joins TRBV5-8 and TRBJ1-5; 8 bases are a match to TRBD1. CDR1 and CDR2 from the germline V gene are SGHTS and YDEGEE. With 5 bases clipped from V and 3 bases from J, the junction kept 4 bases outside the gene matches. CDR3 size: 14 residues. The CDR3 DNA sequence: TGTGCCAGCAGAGTGGACAGGGACAATCAGCCCCAGCATTTT. It translates to CASRVDRDNQPQHF.

The V and J genes are TRBV28 and TRBJ1-3; tentatively, D is TRBD1 (5 bases). Trimming stripped 4 bases from V and 0 bases from J, with 13 bases between. The CDR3 is 16 residues long. Germline V gene lookup returns CDR1 MDHEN and CDR2 SYDVKM. Here the CDR3 reads CASSSGLSASGNTIYF. CDR3 bases: TGTGCCAGCAGTTCGGGACTTTCCGCCTCTGGAAACACCATATATTTT.

The sample holds one count of this clone. The chain uses TRBV2 and TRBJ2-7, with D maybe TRBD1 (5 bases). The CDR3 is 14 amino acids. Trimming stripped 4 bases from V and 2 bases from J, with 12 bases between. Germline CDR1 reads SNHLY; CDR2 reads FYNNEI. The CDR3 DNA sequence: TGTGCCAGCAGTGGGGGCAGGGTTGCCTACGAGCAGTACTTC. It specifies CASSGGRVAYEQYF.

This sequence joins TRBV2 and TRBJ2-5; maybe TRBD2 (6 bases). Trimming left V 6 bases short and J 5 bases short, with 16 bases between. Germline V gene data show CDR1 as SNHLY and CDR2 as FYNNEI. There are 14 residues in the CDR3. CDR3 sequence: CASSRESSGETQYF. DNA of the CDR3: TGTGCCAGCAGCCGGGAGAGCTCTGGGGAGACCCAGTACTTC.

The chain links TRBV10-3 to TRBJ1-6, with 9 bases aligning to TRBD1. This CDR3 spans 15 amino acids. Germline loops: CDR1 ENHRY, CDR2 SYGVKD. The trim removed 7 bases at V and 8 bases at J, leaving 9 bases unmatched. DNA for the CDR3: TGTGCCATCAAACAGGGGGCGAAAAATGATTCACCCCTCCACTTT. As protein: CAIKQGAKNDSPLHF.

The genes are TRBV11-1 and TRBJ2-2, with 8 bases aligning to TRBD2. Per the germline V gene, CDR1 is SGHAT and CDR2 is FQDESV (reference sequence). The junction had 12 bases not matched to a gene; V was cut back by 5 bases and J by 7 bases. The CDR3 has 16 amino acids. The CDR3 reads CASSRFAGGVIGELFF. The CDR3 DNA is TGTGCCAGCAGCCGTTTCGCGGGGGGAGTGATCGGGGAGCTGTTTTTT.

The chain recombines TRBV18 with TRBJ2-1; the D gene could be TRBD1 or TRBD2 (5 bases each). Germline CDR1 is KGHSH and CDR2 is LQKENI. Trimming took off 0 bases at V and 13 bases at J, with 13 bases between the two ends. The CDR3 loop spans 13 amino acids. In nucleotides, the CDR3 is TGTGCCAGCTCACCACCGGTTTCGGGACGACAGTTCTTC. Translated, it gives CASSPPVSGRQFF.

The CDR3 reads CASTHPGTYEQYF. Here the CDR3 DNA reads TGTGCCAGCACACATCCCGGCACCTACGAGCAGTACTTC. The V gene is TRBV7-8, the J gene TRBJ2-7; D is unresolved. CDR1 and CDR2 from the germline V gene are SGHVS and FQNEAQ. The CDR3 loop spans 13 amino acids. V was trimmed by 7 bases and J by 2 bases, leaving 12 bases between them.

The chain recombines TRBV4-1 with TRBJ1-5; D unclear. CDR3 size: 16 residues. Germline-derived CDR1 and CDR2 are MGHRA and YSYEKL. Between the trimmed V and J ends, which lost 1 base and 0 bases, there was a span of 10 bases. The CDR3 reads CASSQGSSLSNQPQHF. The CDR3 nucleotides are TGCGCCAGCAGCCAAGGATCCAGCCTTAGCAATCAGCCCCAGCATTTT.

The chain couples TRBV4-3 to TRBJ1-5, with D maybe TRBD1 (5 bases). The germline gives CDR1 LGHNA, CDR2 YSLEER. V lost 0 bases and J 4 bases, leaving 13 bases between the germline ends. The CDR3 loop spans 16 amino acids. The DNA of the CDR3 is TGCGCCAGCAGCCAAGACCCCGGGACCTTTAATCAGCCCCAGCATTTT. As protein: CASSQDPGTFNQPQHF.

The genes are TRBV6-1 and TRBJ2-7, with TRBD1 matching 7 bases. The V and J ends lost 6 bases and 1 base, in that order; junction bases with no gene match: 9. CDR1 is MNHNS and CDR2 is SASEGT in the germline V gene. The CDR3 is made up of 15 amino acids. This CDR3 reads CASSSRQGRSYEQYF. The DNA of the CDR3 is TGTGCCAGCAGCTCCCGACAGGGTAGGTCCTACGAGCAGTACTTC.

The chain combines TRBV5-5 with TRBJ1-6, with D possibly being TRBD1 (5 bases). Germline V gene sequence: CDR1 SGHKS, CDR2 YYEKEE (reference sequence). This CDR3 is built from 16 residues. The germline V and J ends were trimmed by 4 bases and 7 bases, with 18 bases remaining between them. The CDR3 loop reads CASSLDLTGVNSPLHF. The CDR3 region has the DNA TGTGCCAGCAGCCTAGATTTGACGGGGGTAAATTCACCCCTCCACTTT.

The chain is built from TRBV7-2 and TRBJ2-1; no firm D call. Germline values: CDR1 SGHTA, CDR2 FQGNSA. There are 16 residues in the CDR3. V was clipped by 5 bases and J by 4 bases, with 18 bases between them. The CDR3 here is CASSGVSLLEYNEQFF. The DNA of the CDR3 is TGTGCCAGCAGCGGGGTTTCTCTCCTCGAGTACAATGAGCAGTTCTTC.

The table lists this clone with a count of one. The CDR3 is CASWGGQGNQPQHF. CDR3 DNA sequence: TGTGCCAGCTGGGGGGGACAGGGGAATCAGCCCCAGCATTTT. The rearrangement joins TRBV6-5 to TRBJ1-5, with 10 bases that match TRBD1. CDR1 MNHEY and CDR2 SVGAGI come from the germline V gene. V was pared by 8 bases and J by 4 bases, with 5 bases of the junction left unmatched. The CDR3 extends over 14 amino acids.

The chain has TRBV28 and TRBJ1-2, with unresolved D. Trimming took off 2 bases at V and 2 bases at J, with 6 bases between the two ends. The CDR3 is made up of 13 amino acids. Germline CDR1 is MDHEN and CDR2 is SYDVKM. The CDR3 protein is CASSLKVNYGYTF. The CDR3 nucleotides read TGTGCCAGCAGTTTAAAGGTGAACTATGGCTACACCTTC.

The gene calls are TRBV6-5 and TRBJ1-2, with unresolved D. The V gene's germline CDR1 is MNHEY and CDR2 SVGAGI. Trimming cost V 8 bases and J 7 bases, with 14 bases left between them. There are 12 residues in the CDR3. Here the CDR3 DNA reads TGTGCCAGCTTAGATACCTGGGGTGGCTACACCTTC. The encoded protein is CASLDTWGGYTF.